The clone carrying this T cell receptor beta chain was counted at least ten times. Its antigen is not identified. The data originate from a study of early T cells in non-severe SARS-CoV-2 infection. TCRdb re-derived calls from the 5' RACE reads in MiXCR, one entry per CDR3 protein. The top ten clones hold roughly an eighth of a sample with fewer than 85,000 distinct CDR3 sequences, roughly a sixth of them seen once. V was clipped by 3 bases and J by 1 base; unmatched bases: 0. The CDR3 sequence is 14 residues long. Per germline, CDR1 MRHNA and CDR2 SNTAGT. Study results and limitations: Anti-spike CD8 responses were favored by VDJdb matching, which missed private and CD4 specificities.

This chain joins TRBV6-4 and TRBJ2-3, with 8 positions matching TRBD2. The sequenced material came from whole blood. This clonotype was sampled from an adult who was a healthcare worker with PCR-confirmed SARS-CoV-2 infection or an uninfected control (not recorded which). In DNA form, the CDR3 reads TGTGCCAGCAGTGAGCGGGGGGGCACAGATACGCAGTATTTT. The encoded protein is CASSERGGTDTQYF.